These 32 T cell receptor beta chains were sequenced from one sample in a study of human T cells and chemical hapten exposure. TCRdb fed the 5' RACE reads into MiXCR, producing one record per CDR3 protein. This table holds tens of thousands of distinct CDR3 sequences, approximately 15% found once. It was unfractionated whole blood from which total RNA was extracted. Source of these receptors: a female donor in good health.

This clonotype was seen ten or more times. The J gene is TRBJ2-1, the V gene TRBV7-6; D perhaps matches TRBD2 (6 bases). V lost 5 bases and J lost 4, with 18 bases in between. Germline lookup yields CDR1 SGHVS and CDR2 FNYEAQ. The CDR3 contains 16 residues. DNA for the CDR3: TGTGCCAGCAGCGACCCACTCCGGGACTTATACAATGAGCAGTTCTTC. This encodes CASSDPLRDLYNEQFF.

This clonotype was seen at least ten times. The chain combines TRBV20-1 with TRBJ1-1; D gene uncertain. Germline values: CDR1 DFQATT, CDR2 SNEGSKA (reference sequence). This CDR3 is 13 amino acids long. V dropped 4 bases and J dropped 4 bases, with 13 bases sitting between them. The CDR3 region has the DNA TGCAGTGCTACACCCCAATCTGGCACTGAAGCTTTCTTT. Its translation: CSATPQSGTEAFF.

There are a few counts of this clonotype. The CDR3 region has the DNA TGCGCCAGCAGCTTACGGACTAGCGGGGGGGCAGATACGCAGTATTTT. Amino acids: CASSLRTSGGADTQYF. The chain uses TRBV5-1 and TRBJ2-3; 15 bases fit TRBD2. Germline V lookup: CDR1 SGHRS, CDR2 YFSETQ. J lost 4 bases, V lost 2 bases, and 2 bases had no gene match. The CDR3 has 16 residues.

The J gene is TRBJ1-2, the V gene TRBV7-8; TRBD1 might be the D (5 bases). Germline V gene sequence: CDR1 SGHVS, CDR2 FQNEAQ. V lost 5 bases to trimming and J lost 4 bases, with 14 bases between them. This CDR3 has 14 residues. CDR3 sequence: CASSPSRGSYGYTF. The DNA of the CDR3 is TGTGCCAGCAGCCCTAGTCGGGGGAGCTATGGCTACACCTTC.

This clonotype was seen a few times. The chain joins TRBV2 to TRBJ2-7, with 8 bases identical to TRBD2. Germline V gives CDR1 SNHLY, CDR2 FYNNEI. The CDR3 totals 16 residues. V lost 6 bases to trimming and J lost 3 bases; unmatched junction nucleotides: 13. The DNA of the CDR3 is TGTGCCAGCAGCTTAGCGGGACTAGAATTAAGCTACGAGCAGTACTTC. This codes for CASSLAGLELSYEQYF.

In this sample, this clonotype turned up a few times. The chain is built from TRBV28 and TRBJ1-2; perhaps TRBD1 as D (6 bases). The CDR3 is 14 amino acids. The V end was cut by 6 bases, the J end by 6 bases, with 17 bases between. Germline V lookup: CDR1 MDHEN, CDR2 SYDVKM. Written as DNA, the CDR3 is TGTGCCAGCAGCGTCGGGGGCGGTAAGGATGGCTACACCTTC. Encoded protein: CASSVGGGKDGYTF.

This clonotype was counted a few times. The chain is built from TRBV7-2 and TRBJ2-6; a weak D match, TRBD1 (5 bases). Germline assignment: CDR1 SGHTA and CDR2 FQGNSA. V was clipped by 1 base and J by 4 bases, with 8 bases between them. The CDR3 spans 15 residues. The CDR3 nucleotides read TGTGCCAGCAGCTTAGTAGGGGCCGGGGCCAACGTCCTGACTTTC. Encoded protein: CASSLVGAGANVLTF.

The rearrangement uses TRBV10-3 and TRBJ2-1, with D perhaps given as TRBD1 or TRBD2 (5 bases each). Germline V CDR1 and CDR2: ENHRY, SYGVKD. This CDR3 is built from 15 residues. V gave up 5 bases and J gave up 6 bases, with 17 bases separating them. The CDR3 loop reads CAISPGTVSTNEQFF. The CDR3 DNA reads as TGTGCCATCAGTCCCGGGACCGTCTCAACCAATGAGCAGTTCTTC.

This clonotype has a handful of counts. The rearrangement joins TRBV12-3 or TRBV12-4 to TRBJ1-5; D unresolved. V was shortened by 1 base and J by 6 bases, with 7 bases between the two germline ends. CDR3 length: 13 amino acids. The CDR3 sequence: CASSLGGGQPQHF. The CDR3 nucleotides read TGTGCCAGCAGTTTAGGGGGAGGTCAGCCCCAGCATTTT.

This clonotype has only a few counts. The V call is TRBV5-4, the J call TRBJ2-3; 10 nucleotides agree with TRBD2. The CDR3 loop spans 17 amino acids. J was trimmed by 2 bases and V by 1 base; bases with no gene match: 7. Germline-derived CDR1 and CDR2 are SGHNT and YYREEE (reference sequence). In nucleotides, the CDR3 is TGTGCCAGCAGCTTGATGCTAGCGGGGGACTTCACAGATACGCAGTATTTT. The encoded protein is CASSLMLAGDFTDTQYF.

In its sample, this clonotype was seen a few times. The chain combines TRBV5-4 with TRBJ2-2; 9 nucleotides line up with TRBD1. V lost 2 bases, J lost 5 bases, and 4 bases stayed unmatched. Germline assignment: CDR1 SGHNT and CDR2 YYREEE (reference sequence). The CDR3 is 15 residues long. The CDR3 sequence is CASSFGQGRTGELFF. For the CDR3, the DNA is TGTGCCAGCAGCTTCGGACAGGGGAGGACCGGGGAGCTGTTTTTT.

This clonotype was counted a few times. In nucleotides, the CDR3 is TGTGCCAGCAGTGCGGACAGGGCCTACGAGCAGTACTTC. This translates into CASSADRAYEQYF. The J gene is TRBJ2-7, the V gene TRBV12-3 or TRBV12-4; TRBD1 aligns across 8 bases. With 5 bases clipped from V and 2 bases from J, the junction kept 2 bases outside the gene matches. The CDR3 spans 13 residues.

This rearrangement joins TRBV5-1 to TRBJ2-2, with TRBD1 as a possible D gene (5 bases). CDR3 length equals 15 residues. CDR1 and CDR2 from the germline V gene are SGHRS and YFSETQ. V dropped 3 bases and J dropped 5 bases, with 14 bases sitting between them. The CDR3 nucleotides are TGCGCCAGCAGCTCTGCTCCTCAGGGAACCGGGGAGCTGTTTTTT. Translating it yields CASSSAPQGTGELFF.

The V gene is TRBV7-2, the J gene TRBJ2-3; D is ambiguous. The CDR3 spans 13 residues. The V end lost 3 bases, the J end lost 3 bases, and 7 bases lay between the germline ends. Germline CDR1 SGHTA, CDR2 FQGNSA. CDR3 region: CASSFGRTDTQYF. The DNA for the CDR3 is TGTGCCAGCAGCTTCGGACGTACAGATACGCAGTATTTT.

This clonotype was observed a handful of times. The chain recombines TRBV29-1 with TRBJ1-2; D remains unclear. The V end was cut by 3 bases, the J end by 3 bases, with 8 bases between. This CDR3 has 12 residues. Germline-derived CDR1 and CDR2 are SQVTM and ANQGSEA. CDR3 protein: CSVDYSDYGYTF. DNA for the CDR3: TGCAGCGTTGATTATAGCGACTATGGCTACACCTTC.

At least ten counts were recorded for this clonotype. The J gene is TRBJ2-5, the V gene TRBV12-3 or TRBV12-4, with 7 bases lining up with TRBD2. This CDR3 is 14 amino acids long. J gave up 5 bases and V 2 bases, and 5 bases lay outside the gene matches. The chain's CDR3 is CASSLSSGGETQYF. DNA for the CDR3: TGTGCCAGCAGTTTATCTAGCGGAGGGGAGACCCAGTACTTC.

Here the CDR3 DNA reads TGTGCCAGCAGTAGAGCGGAATCCTCCTACAATGAGCAGTTCTTC. Translating it yields CASSRAESSYNEQFF. The rearrangement links TRBV6-6 to TRBJ2-1, with a weak D call TRBD2 (5 bases). Germline CDR1 is MNHNY and CDR2 is SVGAGI (reference sequence). This CDR3 comprises 15 residues. Trimming took 5 bases from V and 0 from J, leaving 11 bases between them.

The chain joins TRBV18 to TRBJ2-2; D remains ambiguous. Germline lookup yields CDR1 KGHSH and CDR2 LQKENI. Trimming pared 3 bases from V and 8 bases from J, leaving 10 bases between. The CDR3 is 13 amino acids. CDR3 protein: CASSPGKAGELFF. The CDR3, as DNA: TGTGCCAGCTCACCGGGAAAAGCTGGGGAGCTGTTTTTT.

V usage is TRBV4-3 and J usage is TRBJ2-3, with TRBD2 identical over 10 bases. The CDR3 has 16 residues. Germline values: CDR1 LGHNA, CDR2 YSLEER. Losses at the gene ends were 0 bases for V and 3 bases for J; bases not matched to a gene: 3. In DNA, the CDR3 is TGCGCCAGCAGCCAAGAGGGGACTAGCGAAACAGATACGCAGTATTTT. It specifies CASSQEGTSETDTQYF.

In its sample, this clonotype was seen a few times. The CDR3 nucleotides read TGTGCCAGCAGTTTACTAGGGTACTCCTACGAGCAGTACTTC. Encoded protein: CASSLLGYSYEQYF. The chain recombines TRBV28 with TRBJ2-7; D gene ambiguous. CDR3 size: 14 residues. V was clipped by 2 bases and J by 0 bases, with 8 bases between them. Germline loops: CDR1 MDHEN, CDR2 SYDVKM.

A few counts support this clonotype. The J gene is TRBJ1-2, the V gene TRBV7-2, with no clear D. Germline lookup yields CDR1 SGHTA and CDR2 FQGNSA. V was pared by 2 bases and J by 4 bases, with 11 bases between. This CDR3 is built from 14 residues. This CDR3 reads CASSLTGDRYGYTF. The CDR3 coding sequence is TGTGCCAGCAGCTTAACTGGCGATCGCTATGGCTACACCTTC. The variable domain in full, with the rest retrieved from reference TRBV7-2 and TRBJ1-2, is GAGVSQSPSNKVTEKGKDVELRCDPISGHTALYWYRQSLGQGLEFLIYFQGNSAPDKSGLPSDRFSAERTGGSVSTLTIQRTQQEDSAVYLCASSLTGDRYGYTFGSGTRLTVV.

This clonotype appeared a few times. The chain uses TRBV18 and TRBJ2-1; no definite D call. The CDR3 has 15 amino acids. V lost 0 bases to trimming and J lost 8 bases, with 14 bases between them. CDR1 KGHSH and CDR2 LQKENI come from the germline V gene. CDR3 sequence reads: CASSPPSARFDEQFF. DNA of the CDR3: TGTGCCAGCTCACCACCGAGCGCCCGTTTCGATGAGCAGTTCTTC. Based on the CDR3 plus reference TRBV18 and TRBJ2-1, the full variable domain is NAGVMQNPRHLVRRRGQEARLRCSPMKGHSHVYWYRQLPEEGLKFMVYLQKENIIDESGMPKERFSAEFPKEGPSILRIQQVVRGDSAAYFCASSPPSARFDEQFFGPGTRLTVL.

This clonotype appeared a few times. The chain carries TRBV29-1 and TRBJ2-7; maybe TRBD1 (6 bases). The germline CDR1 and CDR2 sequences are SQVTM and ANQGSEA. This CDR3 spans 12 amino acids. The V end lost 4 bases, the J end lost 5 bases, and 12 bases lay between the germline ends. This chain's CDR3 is CSVVNRENEQYF. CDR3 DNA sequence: TGCAGCGTTGTTAACAGGGAAAACGAGCAGTACTTC.

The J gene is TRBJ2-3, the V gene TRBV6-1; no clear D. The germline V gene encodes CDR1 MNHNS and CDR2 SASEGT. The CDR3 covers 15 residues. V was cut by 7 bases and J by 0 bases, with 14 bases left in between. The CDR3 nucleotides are TGTGCCAGCACCCTGGGCGGTGCTAGCACAGATACGCAGTATTTT. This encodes CASTLGGASTDTQYF.

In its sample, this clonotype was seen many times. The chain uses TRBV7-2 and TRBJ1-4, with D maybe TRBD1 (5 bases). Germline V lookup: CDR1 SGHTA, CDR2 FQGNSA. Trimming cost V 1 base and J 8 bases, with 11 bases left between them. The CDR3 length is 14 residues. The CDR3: CASSLGPGEEKLFF. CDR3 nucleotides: TGTGCCAGCAGCTTAGGTCCGGGGGAAGAAAAACTGTTTTTT.

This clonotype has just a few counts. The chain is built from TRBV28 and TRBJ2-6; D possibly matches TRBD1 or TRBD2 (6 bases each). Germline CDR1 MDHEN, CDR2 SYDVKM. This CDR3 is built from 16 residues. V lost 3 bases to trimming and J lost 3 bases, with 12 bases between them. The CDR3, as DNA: TGTGCCAGCAGTTTTTTGGGGGGCGATGGGGCCAACGTCCTGACTTTC. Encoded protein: CASSFLGGDGANVLTF.

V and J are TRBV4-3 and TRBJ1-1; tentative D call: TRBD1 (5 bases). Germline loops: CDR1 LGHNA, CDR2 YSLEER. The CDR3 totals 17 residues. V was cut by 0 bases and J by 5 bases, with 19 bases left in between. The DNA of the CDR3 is TGCGCCAGCAGCCAAGACCCCCTTACAGGTACCCGGACTGAAGCTTTCTTT. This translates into CASSQDPLTGTRTEAFF.

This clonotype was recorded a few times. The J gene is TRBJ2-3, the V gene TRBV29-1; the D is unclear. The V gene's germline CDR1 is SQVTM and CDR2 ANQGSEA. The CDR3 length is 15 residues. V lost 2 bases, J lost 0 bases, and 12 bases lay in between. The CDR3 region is CSVEKTDLSTDTQYF. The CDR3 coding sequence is TGCAGCGTTGAAAAAACAGACCTTAGCACAGATACGCAGTATTTT.

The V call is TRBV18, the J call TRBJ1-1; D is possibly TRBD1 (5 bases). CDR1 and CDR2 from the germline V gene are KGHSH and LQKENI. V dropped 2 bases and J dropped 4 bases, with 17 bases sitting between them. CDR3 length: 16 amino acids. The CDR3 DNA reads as TGTGCCAGCTCACCAACTGGGGGGTCGGGTGGCACTGAAGCTTTCTTT. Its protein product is CASSPTGGSGGTEAFF.

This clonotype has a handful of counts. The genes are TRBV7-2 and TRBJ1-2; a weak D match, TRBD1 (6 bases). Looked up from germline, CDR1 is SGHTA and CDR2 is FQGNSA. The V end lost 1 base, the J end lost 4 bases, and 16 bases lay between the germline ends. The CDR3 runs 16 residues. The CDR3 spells CASSLEVGRGLYGYTF. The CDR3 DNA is TGTGCCAGCAGCTTAGAGGTCGGCAGGGGTCTCTATGGCTACACCTTC.

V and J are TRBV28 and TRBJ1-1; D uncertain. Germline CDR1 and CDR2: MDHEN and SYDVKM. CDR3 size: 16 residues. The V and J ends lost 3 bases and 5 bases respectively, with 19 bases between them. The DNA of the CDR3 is TGTGCCAGCAGTTTGGCGACGGGTTTAGATACTACTGAAGCTTTCTTT. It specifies CASSLATGLDTTEAFF.

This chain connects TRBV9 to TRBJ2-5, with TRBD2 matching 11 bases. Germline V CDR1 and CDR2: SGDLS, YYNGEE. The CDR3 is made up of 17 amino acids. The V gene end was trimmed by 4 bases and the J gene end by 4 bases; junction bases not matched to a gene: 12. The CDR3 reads CASSPRVSGRATETQYF. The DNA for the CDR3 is TGTGCCAGCAGCCCCCGTGTTAGCGGGAGGGCCACAGAGACCCAGTACTTC.